Below, 4 T cell receptor beta chains from the same sample are listed, as sequenced in a study of blood T cell repertoires in COVID-19. Here immunoSEQ multiplex PCR was the method, and the copy in TCRdb shows in-frame clones only, minus some. This sample yields about 28,000 clones, of which roughly 90% are seen a single time; approximately 5.9% belongs to the top ten. Sequenced input: peripheral blood. All receptors come from a human donor in a cohort sampled during active COVID-19.

This clone has more than one count but fewer than ten. The chain uses TRBV11-3 and TRBJ2-5; possible D gene TRBD1, 5 bases. The germline V gene has CDR1 SGHNT and CDR2 YENEEA. Between the trimmed V and J ends, which lost 4 bases and 5 bases, there was a span of 17 bases. This CDR3 comprises 15 residues. CDR3 residues: CASSSQDLLTETQYF. For the CDR3, the DNA is TGTGCCAGCAGCTCACAGGACCTTTTGACGGAGACCCAGTACTTC.

The rearrangement joins TRBV5-4 to TRBJ1-1, with 9 bases that match TRBD1. The ends lost 4 bases at V and 1 base at J; junction bases unmatched: 11. Germline values: CDR1 SGHNT, CDR2 YYREEE (reference sequence). This CDR3 spans 17 amino acids. Written as DNA, the CDR3 is TGTGCCAGCAGCCCGGCTATTACAGGGGGCTGGAACACTGAAGCTTTCTTT. Amino acid sequence: CASSPAITGGWNTEAFF.

The chain couples TRBV10-2 to TRBJ2-7; D unresolved. CDR1 and CDR2 (germline): WSHSY, SAAADI. V dropped 3 bases and J dropped 2 bases, with 2 bases sitting between them. The CDR3 loop spans 11 amino acids. The CDR3 reads CASSDTYEQYF. CDR3 sequence (DNA): TGCGCCAGCAGTGACACCTACGAGCAGTACTTC.

The V gene is TRBV4-1, the J gene TRBJ2-5; the match to TRBD2 covers 8 bases. The CDR3 runs to 16 residues. V was pared by 4 bases and J by 5 bases, with 12 bases of the junction left unmatched. Germline V gives CDR1 MGHRA, CDR2 YSYEKL. The CDR3 nucleotides are TGCGCCAGCAGCCCCTACCAGACTAGCGTGCTGGAGACCCAGTACTTC. It specifies CASSPYQTSVLETQYF.